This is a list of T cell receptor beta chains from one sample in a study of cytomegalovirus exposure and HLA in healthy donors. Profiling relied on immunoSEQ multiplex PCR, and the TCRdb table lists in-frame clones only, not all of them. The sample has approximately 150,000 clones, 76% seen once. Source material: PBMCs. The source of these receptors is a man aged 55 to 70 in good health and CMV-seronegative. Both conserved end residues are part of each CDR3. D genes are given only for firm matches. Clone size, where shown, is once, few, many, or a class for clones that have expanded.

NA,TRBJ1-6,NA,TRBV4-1,CASSQAQWSSYNSPLHF
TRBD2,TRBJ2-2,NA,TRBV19,CASNLGLANTGELFF
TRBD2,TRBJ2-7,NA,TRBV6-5,CASSSGTSGRLEQYF
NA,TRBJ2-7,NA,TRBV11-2,CASSFLGAAYEQYF
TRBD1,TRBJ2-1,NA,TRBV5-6,CASRERTGAVNNEQFF
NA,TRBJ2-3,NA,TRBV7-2,CASSLEAALAATQYF
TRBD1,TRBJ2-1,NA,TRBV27,CAVGGQGFSEQFF
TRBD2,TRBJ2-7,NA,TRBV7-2,CASTRTSLSYEQYF
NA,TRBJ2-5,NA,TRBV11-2,CASRQGQETQYF
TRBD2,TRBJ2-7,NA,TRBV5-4,CASSGTSGSSYEQYF
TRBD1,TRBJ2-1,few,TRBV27,CASSHGQGDLDEQFF
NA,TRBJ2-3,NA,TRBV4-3,CASSQDASHPLTQYF
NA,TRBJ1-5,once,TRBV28,CASSLLASASNQPQHF
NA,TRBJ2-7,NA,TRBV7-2,CASSSGTQGHEQYF
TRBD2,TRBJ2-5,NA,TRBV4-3,CASSQEITSGGGETQYF
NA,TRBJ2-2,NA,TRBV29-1,CSVVGGGGELFF
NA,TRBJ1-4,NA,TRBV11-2,CASSRGTLEKLFF
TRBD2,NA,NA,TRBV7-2,CASSPWTSGTYEQYF
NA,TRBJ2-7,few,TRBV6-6,CASRDSYYEQYF
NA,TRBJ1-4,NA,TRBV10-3,CAISAVGVDSNEKLFF